The sequence of this T cell receptor beta chain was determined in a study of vaccination effects on CD4 cells after COVID-19. Following culture for more than 9 days, CD4+ T cells were isolated. According to PCR results, the person was infected with SARS-CoV-2 between March and December 2020. The authors replaced half the medium with IL-2 medium on days 3 and 7. The CDR3 is 15 residues long. The germline V gene encodes CDR1 LNHDA and CDR2 SQIVND (reference sequence). Trimming cost V 7 bases and J 4 bases, with 17 bases left between them. This clone has a handful of counts. What it binds is not known. Assay: immunoSEQ multiplex PCR; the TCRdb copy retains only in-frame clones and omits some. The repertoire holds approximately 45,000 clones, 60% to 80% seen once, with approximately 9% in the top ten. Points from the study as a whole: By a late point after vaccination, infection- and vaccine-induced clones had shrunk markedly through clonal contraction.

Sequencing was performed on CD4+ T cells from PBMCs cultured without peptide, taken before COVID-19 vaccination. The sequence was collected from a human donor who had a prior SARS-CoV-2 infection. This chain joins TRBV19 and TRBJ1-5; TRBD1 is a possible D gene (6 bases). The CDR3 reads CASTQGLNLNQPQHF. The DNA for the CDR3 is TGTGCCAGTACGCAGGGGCTCAACCTAAATCAGCCCCAGCATTTT.